This entry is about one TCR beta chain. Its antigen is as yet unknown. The libraries of TRB cDNA were constructed through 5' RACE using UMI labels. TCRdb re-called the 5' RACE reads, yielding one record per CDR3 amino acid sequence without DNA. The sample table includes 100,000 to 150,000 distinct CDR3 sequences. This entry comes from a study of CXCR3-negative and CXCR3-positive naive CD8 T cells. Points from the study as a whole: In CXCR3-positive naive cells, the TRB CDR3s were more hydrophobic than in CXCR3-negative naive cells. In naive cells, CXCR3-negative and CXCR3-positive subsets had similar TRBV-TRBJ usage; memory cells differed. For memory CD8+ cells diversity was much lower, but both naive subsets had comparably high diversity.

This CDR3 is 15 amino acids long. The origin of this receptor is a human donor in good health. Some clones in this sample may be carry-over from other donors' samples. This chain uses TRBV12-3 or TRBV12-4 with TRBJ2-3; the D call of TRBD1 rests on TCRdb alone, since no DNA is present to check it. Sample: naive CXCR3- CD8+ T cells from blood. Documented subset: CD45RO-CCR7+CD27+CD95- naive CD8+ T cells lacking CXCR3 (TNR3-). The CDR3 spells CASSLVPPIPRSQYF.